The sequence of this TCR beta chain was determined in a study of shared clonotypes between healthy human individuals. Turning to the study itself: Per donor, CD8 memory used one plate, CD8 naive used two, CD4 memory used three and CD4 naive used three.

The genomic DNA of each subset was split evenly across several immunoSEQ plates. The repertoire was sequenced with immunoSEQ multiplex PCR; TCRdb's copy has only in-frame clones and lacks some. In the table there are some 2.1 million clones, 93% of which are singletons. CD8 cells classed as naive were CD45RO-negative and positively selected for CCR7, excluding terminally differentiated effector memory CD45RA+ cells. On this clone: Its matching antigen is unknown.

Overall study findings and caveats: Naive subsets usually exceeded memory subsets in estimated richness.

This clonotype was obtained from a man aged 18 to 30 in good health. Some clones in this sample may be carry-over from other donors' samples. Sequenced material: naive CD8+ T cells from PBMCs.

CDR3 DNA: TGTGCCAGCAGTTTAACCACCTCCTACGAGCAGTACTTC. It codes for CASSLTTSYEQYF. The chain recombines TRBV27 with TRBJ2-7; unclear D gene. The CDR3 runs to 13 residues. Germline-derived CDR1 and CDR2 are MNHEY and SMNVEV (reference sequence). V lost 2 bases to trimming and J lost 0 bases, with 5 bases between them.